This TCR beta chain stems from a study of T cell responses to AZD1222 COVID-19 vaccine. The CDR3 has 11 amino acids. Germline V gene lookup returns CDR1 DFQATT and CDR2 SNEGSKA (reference sequence). Trimming shortened V by 2 bases and J by 7 bases, and 6 bases separated the two germline ends. Using immunoSEQ multiplex PCR, the repertoire was profiled, and TCRdb retains in-frame clones only, with some absent. Among about 150,000 clones, about 90% were seen once, and the ten largest hold about 4%. This chain links TRBV20-1 with TRBJ2-1, with D unclear. This material consisted of peripheral blood, taken 28 days after the second AZD1222 dose. This TCR was sampled from an adult who received the AZD1222 COVID-19 vaccine. CDR3 region: CSARWGNEQFF. CDR3 DNA sequence: TGCAGTGCTAGATGGGGAAATGAGCAGTTCTTC.